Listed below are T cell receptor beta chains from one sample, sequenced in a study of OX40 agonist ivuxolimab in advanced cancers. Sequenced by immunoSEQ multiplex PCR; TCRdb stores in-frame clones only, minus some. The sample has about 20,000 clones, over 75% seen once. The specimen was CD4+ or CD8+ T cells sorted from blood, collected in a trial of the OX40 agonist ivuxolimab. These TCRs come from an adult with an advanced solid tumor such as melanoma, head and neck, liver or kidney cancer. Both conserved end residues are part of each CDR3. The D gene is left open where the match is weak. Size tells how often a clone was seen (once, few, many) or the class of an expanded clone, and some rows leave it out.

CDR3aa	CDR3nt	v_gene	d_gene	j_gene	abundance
CASSQGSLKGTQYF	TGCGCCAGCAGCCAAGGATCCCTCAAGGGGACCCAGTACTTC	TRBV4-3	.	TRBJ2-5	medium-sized
CASGGATEAFF	TGTGCCAGCGGGGGGGCAACTGAAGCTTTCTTT	TRBV27	.	TRBJ1-1	once
CASSVWGATQETQYF	TGTGCCAGCAGCGTCTGGGGGGCAACACAAGAGACCCAGTACTTC	TRBV9	.	TRBJ2-5	.
CASSGDSYEQYF	TGTGCCAGCAGCGGGGACTCCTACGAGCAGTACTTC	TRBV6-1	.	TRBJ2-7	.
CASSGGTTGEKLFF	TGTGCCAGCAGCGGGGGGACAACCGGCGAAAAACTGTTTTTT	TRBV9	.	TRBJ1-4	once
CASSLTLAGDEQYF	TGTGCCAGCAGCTTGACCCTCGCGGGGGACGAGCAGTACTTC	TRBV7-8	TRBD2	TRBJ2-7	few
CASSPTIGHTEAFF	TGCGCCAGCAGCCCTACGATCGGGCACACTGAAGCTTTCTTT	TRBV5-1	.	TRBJ1-1	.
CASSSQGRYEQYF	TGTGCCAGCAGCTCACAGGGGCGATACGAGCAGTACTTC	TRBV7-9	TRBD1	TRBJ2-7	.
CASSQGGTGITEAFF	TGCGCCAGCAGCCAAGGGGGGACAGGGATTACTGAAGCTTTCTTT	TRBV4-3	TRBD1	TRBJ1-1	.
CASSLVLATSREELFF	TGTGCCAGCAGCTTAGTACTAGCAACCAGCCGGGAGGAGCTGTTTTTT	TRBV7-9	.	TRBJ2-2	.
CAISPGRAYNEQFF	TGTGCCATCAGTCCGGGGAGAGCCTACAATGAGCAGTTCTTC	TRBV10-3	.	TRBJ2-1	medium-sized
CASSLGGSTDTQYF	TGTGCCAGCAGTTTGGGGGGCAGCACAGATACGCAGTATTTT	TRBV27	.	TRBJ2-3	.